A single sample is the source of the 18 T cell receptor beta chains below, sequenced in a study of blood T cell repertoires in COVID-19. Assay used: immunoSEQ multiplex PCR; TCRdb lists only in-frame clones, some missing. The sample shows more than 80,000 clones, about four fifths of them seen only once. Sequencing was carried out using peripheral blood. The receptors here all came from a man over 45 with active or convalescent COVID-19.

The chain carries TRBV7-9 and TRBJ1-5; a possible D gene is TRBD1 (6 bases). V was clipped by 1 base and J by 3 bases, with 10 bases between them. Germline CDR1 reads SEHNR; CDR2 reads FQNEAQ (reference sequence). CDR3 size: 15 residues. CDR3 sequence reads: CASSLGGQFNQPQHF. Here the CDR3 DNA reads TGTGCCAGCAGCTTAGGGGGGCAGTTCAATCAGCCCCAGCATTTT.

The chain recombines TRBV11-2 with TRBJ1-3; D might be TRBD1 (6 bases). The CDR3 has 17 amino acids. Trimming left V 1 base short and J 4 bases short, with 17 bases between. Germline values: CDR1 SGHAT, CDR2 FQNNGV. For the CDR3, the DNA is TGTGCCAGCAGCTTAGGAGGCTTAAGGGGGTCCGGAAACACCATATATTTT. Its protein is CASSLGGLRGSGNTIYF.

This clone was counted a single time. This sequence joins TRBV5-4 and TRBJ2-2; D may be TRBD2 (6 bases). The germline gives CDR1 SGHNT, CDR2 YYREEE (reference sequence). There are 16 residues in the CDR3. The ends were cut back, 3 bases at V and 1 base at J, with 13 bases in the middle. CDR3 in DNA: TGTGCCAGCAGCTGGGCCGGGACTCTGAACACCGGGGAGCTGTTTTTT. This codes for CASSWAGTLNTGELFF.

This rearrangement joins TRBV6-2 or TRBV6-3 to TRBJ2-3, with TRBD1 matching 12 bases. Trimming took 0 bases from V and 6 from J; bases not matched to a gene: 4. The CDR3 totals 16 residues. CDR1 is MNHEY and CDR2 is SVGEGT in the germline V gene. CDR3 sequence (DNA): TGTGCCAGCAGTTACTCCGGGACAGGGGGCTTCGATACGCAGTATTTT. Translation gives CASSYSGTGGFDTQYF.

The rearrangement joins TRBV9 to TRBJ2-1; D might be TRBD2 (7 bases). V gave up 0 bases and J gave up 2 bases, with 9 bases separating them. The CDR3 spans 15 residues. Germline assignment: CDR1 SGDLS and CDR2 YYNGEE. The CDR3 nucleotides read TGTGCCAGCAGCGTAGGAGGGGGGGCCTACAATGAGCAGTTCTTC. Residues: CASSVGGGAYNEQFF.

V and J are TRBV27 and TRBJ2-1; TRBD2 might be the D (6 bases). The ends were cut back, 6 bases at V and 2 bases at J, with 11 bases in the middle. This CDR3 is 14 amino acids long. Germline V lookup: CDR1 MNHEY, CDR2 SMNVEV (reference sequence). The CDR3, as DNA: TGTGCCAGCAGAGGGGACTTCCCCTACAATGAGCAGTTCTTC. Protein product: CASRGDFPYNEQFF.

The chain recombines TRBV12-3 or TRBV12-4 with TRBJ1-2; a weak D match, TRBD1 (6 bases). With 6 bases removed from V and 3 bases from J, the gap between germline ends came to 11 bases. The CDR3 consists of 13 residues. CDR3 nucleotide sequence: TGTGCCAGCAGGTACAGGGAGCACTATGGCTACACCTTC. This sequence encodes CASRYREHYGYTF.

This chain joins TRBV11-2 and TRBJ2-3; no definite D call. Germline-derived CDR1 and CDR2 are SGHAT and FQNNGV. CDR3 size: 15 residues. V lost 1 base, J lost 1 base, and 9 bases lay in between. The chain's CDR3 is CASSLVSTRTDTQYF. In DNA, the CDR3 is TGTGCCAGCAGCTTAGTTTCCACTCGCACAGATACGCAGTATTTT.

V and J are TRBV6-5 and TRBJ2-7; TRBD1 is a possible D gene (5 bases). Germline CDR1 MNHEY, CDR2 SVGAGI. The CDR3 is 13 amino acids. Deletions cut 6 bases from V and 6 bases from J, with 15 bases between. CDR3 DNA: TGTGCCAGCAGGGCCACAGGATACGGCGAGCAGTACGTC. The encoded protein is CASRATGYGEQYV.

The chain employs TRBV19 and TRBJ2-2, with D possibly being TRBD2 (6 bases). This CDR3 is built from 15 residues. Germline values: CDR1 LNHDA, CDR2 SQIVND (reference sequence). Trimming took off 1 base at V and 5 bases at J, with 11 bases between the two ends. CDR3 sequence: CASSIGLVVTGELFF. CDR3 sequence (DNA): TGTGCCAGTAGTATAGGACTAGTGGTGACCGGGGAGCTGTTTTTT.

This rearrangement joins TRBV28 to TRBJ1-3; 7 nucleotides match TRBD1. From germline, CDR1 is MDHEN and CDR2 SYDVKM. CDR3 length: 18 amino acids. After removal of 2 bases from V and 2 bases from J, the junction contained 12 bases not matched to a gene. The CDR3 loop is CASSLHGRGTVPGNTIYF. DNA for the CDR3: TGTGCCAGCAGTTTACACGGCCGCGGGACAGTCCCTGGAAACACCATATATTTT.

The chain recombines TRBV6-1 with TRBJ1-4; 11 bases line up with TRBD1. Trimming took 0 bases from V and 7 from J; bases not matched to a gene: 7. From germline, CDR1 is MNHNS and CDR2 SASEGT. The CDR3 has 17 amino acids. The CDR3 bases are TGTGCCAGCAGTGAAGCGCGACCCGGACAGGGGGCTGAAAAACTGTTTTTT. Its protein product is CASSEARPGQGAEKLFF.

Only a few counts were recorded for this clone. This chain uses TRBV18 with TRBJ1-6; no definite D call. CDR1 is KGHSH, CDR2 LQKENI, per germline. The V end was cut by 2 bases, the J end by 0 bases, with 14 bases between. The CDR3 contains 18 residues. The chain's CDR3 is CASSPRSLRTSYNSPLHF. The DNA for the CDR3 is TGTGCCAGCTCACCAAGGAGTCTAAGAACCTCCTATAATTCACCCCTCCACTTT.

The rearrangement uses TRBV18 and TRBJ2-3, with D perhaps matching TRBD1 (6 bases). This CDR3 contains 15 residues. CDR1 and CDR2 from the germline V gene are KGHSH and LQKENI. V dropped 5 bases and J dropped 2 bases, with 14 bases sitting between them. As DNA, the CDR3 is TGTGCCAGCTCATCCCTAGGGACACTCACAGATACGCAGTATTTT. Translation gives CASSSLGTLTDTQYF.

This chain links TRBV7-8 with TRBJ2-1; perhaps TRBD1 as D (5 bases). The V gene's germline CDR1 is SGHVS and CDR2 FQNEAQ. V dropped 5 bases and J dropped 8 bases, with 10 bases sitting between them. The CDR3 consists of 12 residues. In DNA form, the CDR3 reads TGTGCCAGCAGCCCAGGGATGGATGAGCAGTTCTTC. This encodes CASSPGMDEQFF.

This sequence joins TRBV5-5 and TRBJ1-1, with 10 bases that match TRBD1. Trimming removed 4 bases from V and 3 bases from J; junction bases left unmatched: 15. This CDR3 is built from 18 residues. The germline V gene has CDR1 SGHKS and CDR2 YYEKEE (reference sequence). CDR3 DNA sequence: TGTGCCAGCAGCCTTTATCTAACTCGACAGGGGGCAGACACTGAAGCTTTCTTT. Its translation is CASSLYLTRQGADTEAFF.

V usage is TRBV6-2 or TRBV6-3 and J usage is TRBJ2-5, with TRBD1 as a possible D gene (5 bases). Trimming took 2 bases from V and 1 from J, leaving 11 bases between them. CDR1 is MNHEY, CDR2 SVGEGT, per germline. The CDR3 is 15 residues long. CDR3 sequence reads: CASSYNDRVQETQYF. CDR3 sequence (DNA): TGTGCCAGCAGTTACAATGACAGAGTCCAAGAGACCCAGTACTTC.

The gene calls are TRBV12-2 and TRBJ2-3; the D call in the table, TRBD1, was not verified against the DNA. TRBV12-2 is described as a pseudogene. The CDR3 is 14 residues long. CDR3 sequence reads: CASRQLDITDTQYF. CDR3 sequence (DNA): TGTGCAAGTCGCCAGCTCGACATCACAGATACGCAGTATTTT.